The rows below give T cell receptor beta chains drawn from one sample of a study of radiation and T cells in renal cell carcinoma. Assay: immunoSEQ multiplex PCR; the TCRdb copy retains only in-frame clones and omits some. Of about 95,000 clones listed, 86% are singletons. The material sequenced was blood, taken from a patient whose treatment included radiotherapy and nephrectomy. All receptors come from a man aged 45-65 years with renal cell carcinoma. CDR3s leave out the opening cysteine and the closing phenylalanine or tryptophan. A row's size may be missing; if present it is once, few, many or a size class.

length: 10
V: TRBV11-3
size: -
J: TRBJ2-7
CDR3: ASSPSSYEQY

length: 11
V: TRBV11-2
size: -
J: TRBJ2-7
CDR3: ASSPFPEDEQY

length: 13
V: TRBV5-1
size: -
J: TRBJ2-1
CDR3: ASTTEAGSYNEQF

length: 15
V: TRBV9
size: -
J: TRBJ2-3
CDR3: ASSEEDRGRWADTQY

length: 13
V: TRBV7-2
size: -
J: TRBJ2-3
CDR3: ASSFWRSVEDTQY

length: 14
V: TRBV6-5
size: -
J: TRBJ2-7
CDR3: ASSWGTGRGSYEQY

length: 11
V: TRBV5-1
size: -
J: TRBJ2-5
CDR3: ASSFRGRETQY

length: 15
V: TRBV7-8
size: -
J: TRBJ2-5
CDR3: ASSPAQVAGGRETQY

length: 9
V: TRBV7-9
size: -
J: TRBJ1-2
CDR3: ASSLDSGYT

length: 9
V: TRBV7-9
size: -
J: TRBJ2-7
CDR3: ASSNHYEQY

length: 14
V: TRBV9
size: -
J: TRBJ2-1
CDR3: ASSARLAGVVNEQF

length: 12
V: TRBV30
size: -
J: TRBJ1-3
CDR3: AWSVYSSGNTIY

length: 14
V: TRBV5-5
size: -
J: TRBJ1-6
CDR3: ASSLSPMVYNSPLH

length: 10
V: TRBV2
size: -
J: TRBJ2-5
CDR3: ASSELGAPEY

length: 12
V: TRBV6-1
size: -
J: TRBJ2-7
CDR3: ASTQTGAYYEQY

length: 13
V: TRBV18
size: -
J: TRBJ2-2
CDR3: ASSPGQPNTGELF

length: 10
V: TRBV5-5
size: few
J: TRBJ1-1
CDR3: ASSPIVTEAF

length: 16
V: TRBV30
size: -
J: TRBJ1-2
CDR3: AWSSRNGGGDRGRGYT

length: 11
V: TRBV5-1
size: -
J: TRBJ2-1
CDR3: ASSLGDSNEQF

length: 11
V: TRBV11-3
size: -
J: TRBJ2-1
CDR3: ASSLDRHNEQF

length: 10
V: TRBV7-8
size: -
J: TRBJ2-7
CDR3: ASSSHTGRPY

length: 10
V: TRBV2
size: -
J: TRBJ2-1
CDR3: ASSEGRSEQF

length: 14
V: TRBV6-5
size: -
J: TRBJ2-2
CDR3: ASSYSSVRDTGELF

length: 14
V: TRBV15
size: once
J: TRBJ1-5
CDR3: ATSRVTGEGDQPQH

length: 16
V: TRBV9
size: -
J: TRBJ1-2
CDR3: ASSVEQGAVAGPYGYT

length: 15
V: TRBV7-2
size: -
J: TRBJ1-5
CDR3: ASSWVGGTAHNQPQH